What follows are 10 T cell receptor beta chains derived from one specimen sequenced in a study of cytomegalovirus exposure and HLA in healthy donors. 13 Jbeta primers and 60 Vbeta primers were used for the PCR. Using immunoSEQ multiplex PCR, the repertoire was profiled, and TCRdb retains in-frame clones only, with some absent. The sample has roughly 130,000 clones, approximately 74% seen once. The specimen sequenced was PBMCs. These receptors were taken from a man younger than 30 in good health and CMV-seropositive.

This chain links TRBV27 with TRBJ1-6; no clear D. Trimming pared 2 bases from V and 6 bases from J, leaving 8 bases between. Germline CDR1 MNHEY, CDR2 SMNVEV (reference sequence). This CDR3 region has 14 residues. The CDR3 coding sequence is TGTGCCAGCAGTTTAAGGAGTGCTAATTCACCCCTCCACTTT. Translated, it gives CASSLRSANSPLHF.

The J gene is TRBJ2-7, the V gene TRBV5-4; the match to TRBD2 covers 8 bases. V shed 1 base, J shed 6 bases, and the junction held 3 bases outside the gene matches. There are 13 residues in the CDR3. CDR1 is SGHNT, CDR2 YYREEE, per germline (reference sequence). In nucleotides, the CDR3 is TGTGCCAGCAGCTTGTTGCTAGCGGGCGAGCAGTACTTC. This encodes CASSLLLAGEQYF.

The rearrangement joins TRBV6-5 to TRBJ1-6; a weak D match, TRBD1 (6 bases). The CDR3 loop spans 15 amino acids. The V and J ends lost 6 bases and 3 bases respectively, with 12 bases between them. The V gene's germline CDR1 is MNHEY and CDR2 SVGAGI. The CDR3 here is CASRDSVNYNSPLHF. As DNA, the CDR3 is TGTGCCAGCAGGGACAGCGTAAACTATAATTCACCCCTCCACTTT.

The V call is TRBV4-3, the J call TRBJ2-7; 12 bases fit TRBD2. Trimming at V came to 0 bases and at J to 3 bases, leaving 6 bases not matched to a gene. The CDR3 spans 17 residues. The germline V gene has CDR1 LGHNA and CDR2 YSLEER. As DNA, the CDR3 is TGCGCCAGCAGCCAAGAGACTAGCGGGAGTTACCGCTACGAGCAGTACTTC. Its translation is CASSQETSGSYRYEQYF.

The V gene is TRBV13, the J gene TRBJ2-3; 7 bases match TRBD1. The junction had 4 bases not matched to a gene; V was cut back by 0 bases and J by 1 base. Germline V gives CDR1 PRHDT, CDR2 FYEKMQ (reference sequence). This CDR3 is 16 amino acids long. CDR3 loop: CASSLGVGGRTDTQYF. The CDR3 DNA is TGTGCCAGCAGCTTAGGAGTAGGGGGCCGCACAGATACGCAGTATTTT.

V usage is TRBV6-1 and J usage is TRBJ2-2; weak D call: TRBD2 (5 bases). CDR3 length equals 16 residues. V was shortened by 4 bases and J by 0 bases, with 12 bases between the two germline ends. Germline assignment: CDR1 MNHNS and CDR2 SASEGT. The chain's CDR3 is CASSGRAATNTGELFF. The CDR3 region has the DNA TGTGCCAGCAGTGGACGAGCGGCAACGAACACCGGGGAGCTGTTTTTT.

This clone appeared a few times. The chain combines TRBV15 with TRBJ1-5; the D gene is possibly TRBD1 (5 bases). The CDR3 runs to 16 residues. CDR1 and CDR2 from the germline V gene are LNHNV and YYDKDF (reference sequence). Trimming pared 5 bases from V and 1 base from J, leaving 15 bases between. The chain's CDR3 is CATSRSGGSSNQPQHF. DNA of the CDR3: TGTGCCACCAGCCGTTCGGGGGGGTCAAGCAATCAGCCCCAGCATTTT. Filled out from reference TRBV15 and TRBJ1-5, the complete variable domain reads DAMVIQNPRYQVTQFGKPVTLSCSQTLNHNVMYWYQQKSSQAPKLLFHYYDKDFNNEADTPDNFQSRRPNTSFCFLDIRSPGLGDTAMYLCATSRSGGSSNQPQHFGDGTRLSIL.

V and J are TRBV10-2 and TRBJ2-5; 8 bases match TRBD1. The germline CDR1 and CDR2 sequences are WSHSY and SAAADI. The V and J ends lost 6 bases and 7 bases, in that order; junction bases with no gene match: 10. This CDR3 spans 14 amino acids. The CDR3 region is CASRRGTGPGTQYF. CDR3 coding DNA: TGCGCCAGCAGGAGAGGGACAGGCCCGGGGACCCAGTACTTC.

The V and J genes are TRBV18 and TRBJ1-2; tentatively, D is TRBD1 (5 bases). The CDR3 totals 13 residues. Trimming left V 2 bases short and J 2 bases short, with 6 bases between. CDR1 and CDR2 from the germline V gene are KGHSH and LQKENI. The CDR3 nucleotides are TGTGCCAGCTCACCAGGGGGGAACTATGGCTACACCTTC. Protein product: CASSPGGNYGYTF.

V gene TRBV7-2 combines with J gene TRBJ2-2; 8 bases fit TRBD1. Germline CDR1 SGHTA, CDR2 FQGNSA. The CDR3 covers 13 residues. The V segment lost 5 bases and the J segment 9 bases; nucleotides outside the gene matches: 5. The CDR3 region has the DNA TGTGCCAGCAGCCGAGGACAGGGTAGGGAGCTGTTTTTT. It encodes CASSRGQGRELFF.